This TCR beta chain stems from a study of cytomegalovirus exposure and HLA in healthy donors. The study drew the donors from its approximately 120-subject validation cohort, separate from the roughly 710-subject first cohort. Comment on this clone: Antigen specificity is unknown.

Study findings and constraints: Cytomegalovirus status was reportedly diagnosed by the classifier with high specificity and sensitivity.

Repertoires were generated with immunoSEQ multiplex PCR, while TCRdb's copy carries only in-frame clones and drops some. Of 150,000 to 200,000 clones listed, 84% are singletons. CDR1 is SEHNR, CDR2 FQNEAQ, per germline (reference sequence). This CDR3 is 14 amino acids long. V lost 1 base and J lost 8, with 13 bases in between. The specimen was PBMCs. The V and J genes are TRBV7-9 and TRBJ2-3, with a tentative D call TRBD2 (5 bases). The TCR originated in a man aged 18 to 29 in good health and CMV-seropositive. CDR3 in amino acids: CASSLGQPRGTQYF. CDR3 bases: TGTGCCAGCAGCTTAGGCCAGCCACGGGGTACGCAGTATTTT.